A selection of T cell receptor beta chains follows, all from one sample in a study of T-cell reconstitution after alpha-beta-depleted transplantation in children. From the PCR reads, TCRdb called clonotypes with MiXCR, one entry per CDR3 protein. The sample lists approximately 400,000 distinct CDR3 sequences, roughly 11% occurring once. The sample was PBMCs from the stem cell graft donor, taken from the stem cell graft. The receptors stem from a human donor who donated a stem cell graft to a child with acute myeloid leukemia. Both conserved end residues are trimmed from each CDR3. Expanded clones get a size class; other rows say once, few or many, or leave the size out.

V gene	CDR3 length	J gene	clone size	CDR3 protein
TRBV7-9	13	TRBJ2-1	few	ASSLRGDPYNEQF
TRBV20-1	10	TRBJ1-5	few	SAPGGNQPQH
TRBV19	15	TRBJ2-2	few	ASSWPTDRGNTGELF
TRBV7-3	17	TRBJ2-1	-	ASSLFSGLAGGTYNEQS
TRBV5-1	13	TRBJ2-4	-	ASSLEGARENIQY
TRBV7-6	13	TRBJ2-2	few	ASSLGGGYGGELF
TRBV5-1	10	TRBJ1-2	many	ASSLGQYGYT
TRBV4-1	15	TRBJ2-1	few	ASSQDRPSGAYNEQF
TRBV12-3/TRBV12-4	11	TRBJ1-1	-	ASSSHTNTEAF
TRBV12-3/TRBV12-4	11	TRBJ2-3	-	ASSLLGLDTQY
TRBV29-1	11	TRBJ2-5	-	SVEEGIGETQY
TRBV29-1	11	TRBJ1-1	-	SVEGQLNTEAF
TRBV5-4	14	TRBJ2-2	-	ASSDRLAGSTGELF
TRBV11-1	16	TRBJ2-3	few	ASSSTMTSGRWGDTQY
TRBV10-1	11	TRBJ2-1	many	ASSAFKGGEQF
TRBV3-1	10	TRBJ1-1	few	ASSQDGRGAF
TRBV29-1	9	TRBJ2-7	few	SATGGGEQY
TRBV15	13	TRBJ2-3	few	ATSGGGASTDTQY
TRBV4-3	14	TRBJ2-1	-	ASSPTLAGDSNEQF
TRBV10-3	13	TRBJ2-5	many	AISEHRGEIETQY
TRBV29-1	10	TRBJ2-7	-	SVNEGPYEQY
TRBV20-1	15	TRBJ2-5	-	SASLGLAGGYQETQY
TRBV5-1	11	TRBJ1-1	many	ASSFQGDTEAF
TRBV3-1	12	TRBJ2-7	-	ASSTRTSGYEQY
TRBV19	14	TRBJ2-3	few	ASSPHFTQGTDTQY
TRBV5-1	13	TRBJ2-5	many	ASSVQLAAQETQY
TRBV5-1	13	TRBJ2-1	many	ASSLVSGTHNEQF
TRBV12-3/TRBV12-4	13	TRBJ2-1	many	ASSLDLAGVNEQF
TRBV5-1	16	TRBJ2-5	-	ASSPGTSGSIAQETQY
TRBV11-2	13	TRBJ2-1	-	ASSLVPGGNNEQF
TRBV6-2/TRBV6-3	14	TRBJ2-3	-	ASTELARTPTDTQY
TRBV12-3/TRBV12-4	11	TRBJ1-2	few	ASSLLGGRGYT
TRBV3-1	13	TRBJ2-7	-	ASSQAGQGVYEQY
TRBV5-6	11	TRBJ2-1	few	ASLRQGVYEQF
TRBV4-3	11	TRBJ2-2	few	ASSRQAPGELF
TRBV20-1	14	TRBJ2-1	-	SAELGYSGSYNEQF
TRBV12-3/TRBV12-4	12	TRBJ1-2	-	ASSLLGQGAGYT
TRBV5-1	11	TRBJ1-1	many	ASSLAENTEAF
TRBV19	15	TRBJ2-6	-	ASTSGTGSSGANVLT
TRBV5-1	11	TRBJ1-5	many	ASSLNTNQPQH
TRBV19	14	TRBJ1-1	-	ASNPPPGRENTEAF
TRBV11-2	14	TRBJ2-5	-	ASSWGGTPSSETQY